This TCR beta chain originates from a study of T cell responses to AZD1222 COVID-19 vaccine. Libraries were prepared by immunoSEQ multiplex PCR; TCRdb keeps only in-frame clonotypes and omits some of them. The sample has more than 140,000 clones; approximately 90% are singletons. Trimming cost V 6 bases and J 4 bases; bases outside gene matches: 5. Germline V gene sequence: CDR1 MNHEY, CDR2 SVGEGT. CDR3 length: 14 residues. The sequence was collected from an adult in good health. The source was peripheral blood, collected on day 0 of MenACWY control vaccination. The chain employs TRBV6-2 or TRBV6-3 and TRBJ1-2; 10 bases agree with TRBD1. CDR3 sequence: CASSPRQGAYGYTF. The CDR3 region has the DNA TGTGCCAGCAGCCCGAGACAGGGGGCCTATGGCTACACCTTC.